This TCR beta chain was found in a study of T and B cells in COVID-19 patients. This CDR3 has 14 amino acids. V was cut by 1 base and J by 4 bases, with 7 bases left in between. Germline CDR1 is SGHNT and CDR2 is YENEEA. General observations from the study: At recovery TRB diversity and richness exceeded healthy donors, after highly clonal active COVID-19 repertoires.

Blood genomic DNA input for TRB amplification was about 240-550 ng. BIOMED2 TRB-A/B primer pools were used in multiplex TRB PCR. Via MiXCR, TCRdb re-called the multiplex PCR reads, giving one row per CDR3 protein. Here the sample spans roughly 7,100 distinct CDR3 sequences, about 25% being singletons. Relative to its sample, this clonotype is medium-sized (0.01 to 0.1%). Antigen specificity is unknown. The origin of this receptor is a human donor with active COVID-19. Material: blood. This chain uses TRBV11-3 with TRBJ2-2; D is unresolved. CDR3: CASSLGSSTGELFF. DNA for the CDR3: TGTGCCAGCAGCTTAGGATCGAGCACCGGGGAGCTGTTTTTT.